Detailed here is one TCR beta chain. V dropped 6 bases and J dropped 0 bases, with 14 bases sitting between them. The CDR3 runs to 16 residues. Germline loops: CDR1 MNHNY, CDR2 SVGAGI (reference sequence). This entry is derived from a study of blood T cell repertoires in COVID-19. Study information: The United States, Italy and Spain supplied acute and convalescent COVID-19 samples. The cDNA or gDNA used as material had been derived from T cells, B-cell-depleted T cells, or PBMCs.

Authors' methods: Amplified reference gene primers provided the basis for estimating nucleated cell counts. The repertoire was sequenced with immunoSEQ multiplex PCR; TCRdb's copy has only in-frame clones and lacks some. V, J and clone size were drawn from that table, and D and trimming were deduced from the DNA. This table holds about 50,000 clones, 86% found once. The sequenced material came from peripheral blood. This sequence was found in a human donor in a cohort sampled during active COVID-19. J is TRBJ1-4 and V is TRBV6-6; unclear D gene. DNA for the CDR3: TGTGCCAGCAGACTTCGACACGGGGCAACTAATGAAAAACTGTTTTTT. This codes for CASRLRHGATNEKLFF.